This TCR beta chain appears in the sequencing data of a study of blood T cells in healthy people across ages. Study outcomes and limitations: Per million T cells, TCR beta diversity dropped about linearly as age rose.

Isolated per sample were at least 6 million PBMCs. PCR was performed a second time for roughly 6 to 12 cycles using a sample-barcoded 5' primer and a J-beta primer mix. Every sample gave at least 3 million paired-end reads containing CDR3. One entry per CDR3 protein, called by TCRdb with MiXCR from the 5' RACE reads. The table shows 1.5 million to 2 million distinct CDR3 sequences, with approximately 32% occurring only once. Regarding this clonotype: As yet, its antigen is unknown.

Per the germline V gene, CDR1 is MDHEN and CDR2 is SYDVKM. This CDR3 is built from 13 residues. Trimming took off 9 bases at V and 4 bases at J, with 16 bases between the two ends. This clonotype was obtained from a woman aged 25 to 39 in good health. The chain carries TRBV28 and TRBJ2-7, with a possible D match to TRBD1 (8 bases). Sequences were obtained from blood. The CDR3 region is CASETGEGYEQYF. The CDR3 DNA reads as TGTGCCAGTGAGACAGGGGAGGGGTACGAGCAGTACTTC.